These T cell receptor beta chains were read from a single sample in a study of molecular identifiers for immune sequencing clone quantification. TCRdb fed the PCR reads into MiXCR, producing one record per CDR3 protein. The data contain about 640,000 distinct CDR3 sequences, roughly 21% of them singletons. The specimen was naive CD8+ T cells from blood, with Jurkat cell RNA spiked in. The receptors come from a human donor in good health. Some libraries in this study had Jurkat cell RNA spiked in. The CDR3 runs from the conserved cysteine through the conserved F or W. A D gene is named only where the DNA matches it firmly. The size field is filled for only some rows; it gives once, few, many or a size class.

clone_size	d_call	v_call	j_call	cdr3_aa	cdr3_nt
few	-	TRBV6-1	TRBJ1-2	CASNQEAAGGYTF	TGTGCCAGCAACCAAGAGGCCGCGGGAGGCTACACCTTC
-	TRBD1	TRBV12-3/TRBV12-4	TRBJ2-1	CASSRDRDNEQFF	TGTGCCAGCAGCAGGGACAGGGACAATGAGCAGTTCTTC
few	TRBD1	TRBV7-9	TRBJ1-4	CASSSPGQVEGTNEKLFF	TGTGCCAGCAGCTCTCCCGGACAGGTGGAGGGAACTAATGAAAAACTGTTTTTT
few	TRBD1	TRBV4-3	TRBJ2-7	CASSQDVLGAGGEQYF	TGCGCCAGCAGCCAGGACGTTCTGGGGGCAGGGGGCGAGCAGTACTTC
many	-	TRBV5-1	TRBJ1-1	CASSSSGMNTEAFF	TGCGCCAGCAGCTCGTCAGGAATGAACACTGAAGCTTTCTTT
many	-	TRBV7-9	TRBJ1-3	CASSLADSVYGNTIYF	TGTGCCAGCAGCTTAGCTGACAGCGTGTACGGAAACACCATATATTTT
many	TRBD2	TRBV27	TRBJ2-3	CASGLAGAYTDTQYF	TGTGCCAGTGGACTAGCGGGAGCCTACACAGATACGCAGTATTTT
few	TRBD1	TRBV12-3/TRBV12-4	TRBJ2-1	CASSSGQGARNEQFF	TGTGCCAGCAGCTCGGGACAGGGGGCTAGGAATGAGCAGTTCTTC
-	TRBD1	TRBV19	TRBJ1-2	CAAKGQGAGYGYTF	TGTGCCGCCAAAGGACAGGGGGCGGGCTATGGCTACACCTTC
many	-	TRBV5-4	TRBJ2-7	CASSYRLGEQYF	TGTGCCAGCAGCTATAGACTGGGGGAGCAGTACTTC
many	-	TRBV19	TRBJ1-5	CASSIQGTPGYQPQHF	TGTGCCAGTAGTATACAGGGCACACCAGGATATCAGCCCCAGCATTTT
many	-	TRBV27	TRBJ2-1	CASPTGSSYNEQFF	TGTGCCAGCCCGACGGGAAGCTCCTACAATGAGCAGTTCTTC
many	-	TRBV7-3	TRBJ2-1	CASSSSGADEQFF	TGTGCCAGCAGTTCGTCCGGGGCGGATGAGCAGTTCTTC
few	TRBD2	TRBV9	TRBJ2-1	CASSGGTSGGLSEQFF	TGTGCCAGCAGCGGAGGGACTAGCGGGGGCTTGAGTGAGCAGTTCTTC
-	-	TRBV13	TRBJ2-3	CASSLLLGAEGTQYF	TGTGCCAGCAGCCTCCTGTTAGGGGCGGAAGGTACGCAGTATTTT
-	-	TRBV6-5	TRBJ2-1	CASSRDGNNEQFF	TGTGCCAGCAGTAGGGACGGTAACAATGAGCAGTTCTTC
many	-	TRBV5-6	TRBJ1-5	CASSVGGYQPQHF	TGTGCCAGCAGCGTCGGTGGGTATCAGCCCCAGCATTTT
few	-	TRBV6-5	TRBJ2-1	CASSSLELKNEQFF	TGTGCCAGCAGTTCCCTGGAACTAAAAAATGAGCAGTTCTTC
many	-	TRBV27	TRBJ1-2	CASEFRSGPHSFYGYTF	TGTGCCAGCGAGTTTAGGTCTGGACCACACTCCTTCTATGGCTACACCTTC
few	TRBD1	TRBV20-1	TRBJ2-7	CSANRDRGSYEQYF	TGCAGTGCTAACCGGGACAGGGGCTCCTACGAGCAGTACTTC
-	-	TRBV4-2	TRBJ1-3	CASSQDGRSTGNTIYF	TGTGCCAGCAGCCAAGATGGGCGGTCAACTGGAAACACCATATATTTT
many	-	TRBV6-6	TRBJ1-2	CASNGYGYTF	TGTGCCAGCAATGGCTATGGCTACACCTTC
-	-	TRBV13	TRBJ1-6	CASSLGRGDALHF	TGTGCCAGCAGCTTAGGTAGGGGGGACGCCCTCCACTTT
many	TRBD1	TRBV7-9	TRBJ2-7	CASSSAGGQYDEQYF	TGTGCCAGCAGCTCGGCAGGGGGACAGTACGACGAGCAGTACTTC
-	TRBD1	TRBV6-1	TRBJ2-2	CATKLLTGRNTRELFF	TGTGCCACGAAGCTACTGACAGGGCGGAACACCAGGGAGCTGTTTTTT
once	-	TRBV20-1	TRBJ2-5	CSASMKEWPEEAQYF	TGCAGTGCTAGTATGAAAGAATGGCCGGAGGAGGCCCAGTACTTC
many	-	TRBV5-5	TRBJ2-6	CASSSKDILTYSGANVLTF	TGTGCCAGCAGCTCGAAGGACATCTTGACTTACTCTGGGGCCAACGTCCTGACTTTC
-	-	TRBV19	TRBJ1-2	CASSFQNNYGYTF	TGTGCCAGTAGTTTCCAAAACAACTATGGCTACACCTTC
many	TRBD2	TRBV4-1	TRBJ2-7	CASSHGGGVDEQYF	TGCGCCAGCAGCCATGGCGGGGGGGTCGACGAGCAGTACTTC
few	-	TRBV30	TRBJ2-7	CAWSDWTVTYEQYF	TGTGCCTGGAGCGACTGGACAGTTACCTACGAGCAGTACTTC
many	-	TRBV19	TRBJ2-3	CASSMGGRSYRDTQYF	TGTGCCAGTAGTATGGGGGGACGGAGCTATCGGGATACGCAGTATTTT
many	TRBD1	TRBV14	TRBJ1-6	CASSPRTGGRNSPLHF	TGTGCCAGCAGCCCACGGACAGGGGGTCGGAATTCACCCCTCCACTTT
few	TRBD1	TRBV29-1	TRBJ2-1	CSVGLPGQGTNEQFF	TGCAGCGTTGGGCTACCGGGACAGGGGACCAATGAGCAGTTCTTC
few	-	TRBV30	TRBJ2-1	CAWTEGLKAYNGQFF	TGCGCCTGGACCGAGGGACTCAAAGCCTACAATGGGCAGTTCTTC
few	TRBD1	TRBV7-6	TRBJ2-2	CASSPDRVTGELFF	TGTGCCAGCAGCCCGGACAGGGTCACCGGGGAGCTGTTTTTT
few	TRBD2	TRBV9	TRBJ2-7	CASSVGAGGVYYEQYF	TGTGCCAGCAGCGTAGGAGCGGGAGGGGTTTACTACGAGCAGTACTTC
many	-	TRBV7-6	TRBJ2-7	CASSLEGQPYEQYF	TGTGCCAGCAGCTTGGAAGGACAGCCCTACGAGCAGTACTTC
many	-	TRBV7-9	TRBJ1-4	CASSWTEATNEKLFF	TGTGCCAGCAGCTGGACAGAGGCAACTAATGAAAAACTGTTTTTT
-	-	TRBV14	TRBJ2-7	CASSQVGPSSYEQYF	TGTGCCAGCAGCCAAGTGGGACCGAGCTCCTACGAGCAGTACTTC
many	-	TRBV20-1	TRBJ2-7	CSARVREGGPFEQYF	TGCAGTGCTAGAGTCCGCGAGGGGGGGCCTTTCGAGCAGTACTTC
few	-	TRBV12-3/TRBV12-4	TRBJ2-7	CASSLESSYERYF	TGTGCCAGCAGTTTAGAATCTTCCTACGAGCGGTACTTC
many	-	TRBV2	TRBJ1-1	CASSGGADPRENTEAFF	TGTGCCAGCAGTGGGGGGGCGGACCCGAGGGAGAACACTGAAGCTTTCTTT
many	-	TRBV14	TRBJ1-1	CASSQAGGTDTEAFF	TGTGCCAGCAGCCAAGCCGGGGGCACGGACACTGAAGCTTTCTTT
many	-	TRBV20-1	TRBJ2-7	CSARDPADYSYEQYF	TGCAGTGCTAGAGATCCGGCGGATTACTCCTACGAGCAGTACTTC
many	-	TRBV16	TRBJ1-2	CASSQFRTASYGYTF	TGTGCCAGCAGCCAATTTCGGACAGCAAGCTATGGCTACACCTTC
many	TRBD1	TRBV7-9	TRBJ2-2	CASSLGRDSYPYSNTGELFF	TGTGCCAGCAGCTTAGGAAGGGACAGTTACCCTTATTCGAACACCGGGGAGCTGTTTTTT
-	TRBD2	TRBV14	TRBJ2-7	CASSQGPAGLAGTYEQYF	TGTGCCAGCAGCCAAGGCCCCGCAGGACTAGCGGGGACCTACGAGCAGTACTTC
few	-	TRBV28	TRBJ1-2	CASSSPDRSPEGYTF	TGTGCCAGCAGTTCGCCGGACAGAAGCCCGGAGGGCTACACCTTC
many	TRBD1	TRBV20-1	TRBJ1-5	CSATPIGGFNQPQHF	TGCAGTGCTACCCCCATAGGGGGCTTCAATCAGCCCCAGCATTTT
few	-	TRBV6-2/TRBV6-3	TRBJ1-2	CASSWGTMEPYGYTF	TGTGCCAGCAGTTGGGGGACAATGGAACCCTATGGCTACACCTTC
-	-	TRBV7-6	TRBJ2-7	CASSQTAGIPAGEQYF	TGTGCCAGCAGCCAAACAGCCGGGATCCCCGCGGGCGAGCAGTACTTC
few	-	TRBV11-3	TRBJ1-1	CASSLDFSEAFF	TGTGCCAGCAGCTTAGATTTCTCTGAAGCTTTCTTT
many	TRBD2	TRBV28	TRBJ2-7	CASSFPPPGRGSGRPSSYEQYF	TGTGCCAGCAGTTTCCCCCCGCCGGGTCGTGGTAGCGGGAGGCCGAGCTCCTACGAGCAGTACTTC
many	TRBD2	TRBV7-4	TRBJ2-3	CASSSSQWASGSPSTDTQYF	TGTGCCAGCAGCTCAAGCCAATGGGCTAGCGGGAGTCCTAGCACAGATACGCAGTATTTT
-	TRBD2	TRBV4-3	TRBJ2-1	CASSQASGVRMNQFF	TGCGCCAGCAGCCAAGCTAGCGGGGTAAGAATGAACCAGTTCTTC